One sample yielded the 19 T cell receptor beta chains listed below, sequenced in a study of blood T cell repertoires in COVID-19. Profiled with immunoSEQ multiplex PCR; TCRdb holds only in-frame clones, not every one. The sample carries 75,000 to 85,000 clones, roughly 85% recorded once. The sample consisted of peripheral blood. The receptors here all came from a man between 60 and 70 years old with COVID-19, enrolled during active disease.

The chain is built from TRBV5-5 and TRBJ1-5, with a weak D call TRBD1 (6 bases). This CDR3 is built from 14 residues. Deletions cut 5 bases from V and 5 bases from J, with 14 bases between. Germline V lookup: CDR1 SGHKS, CDR2 YYEKEE (reference sequence). The DNA of the CDR3 is TGTGCCAGCAGTACGGACAGTACCTATCAGCCCCAGCATTTT. Residues: CASSTDSTYQPQHF.

This clone was found once. The chain combines TRBV4-1 with TRBJ1-5; no clear D. The CDR3 is 16 amino acids. CDR1 and CDR2 (germline): MGHRA, YSYEKL. With 2 bases removed from V and 0 bases from J, the gap between germline ends came to 11 bases. The CDR3 region has the DNA TGCGCCAGCAGCCAACCACTCCGTGGTAGCAATCAGCCCCAGCATTTT. The encoded protein is CASSQPLRGSNQPQHF.

The chain uses TRBV24-1 and TRBJ1-2; a weak D match, TRBD1 (6 bases). The CDR3 runs to 14 residues. Trimming stripped 8 bases from V and 3 bases from J, with 15 bases between. The germline CDR1 and CDR2 sequences are KGHDR and SFDVKD. The DNA for the CDR3 is TGTGCCACCAAATCGGCGGGGGGCGACTATGGCTACACCTTC. Amino acids: CATKSAGGDYGYTF.

This clone was counted a few times. V is TRBV30 and J is TRBJ2-3, with 9 positions matching TRBD2. V shed 5 bases, J shed 7 bases, and the junction held 7 bases outside the gene matches. Germline V lookup: CDR1 GTSNPN, CDR2 SVGIG (reference sequence). This CDR3 region has 13 residues. For the CDR3, the DNA is TGTGCCTGGTCCGGGACTAGCTATAATACGCAGTATTTT. It is translated as CAWSGTSYNTQYF.

This clone was observed a few times. This chain uses TRBV25-1 with TRBJ1-1, with D possibly being TRBD1 (5 bases). With 3 bases removed from V and 8 bases from J, the gap between germline ends came to 13 bases. CDR1 is MGHDK, CDR2 SYGVNS, per germline. The length of the CDR3 is 13 residues. The CDR3 DNA reads as TGTGCCAGCAGTGACCAGGGATTCTCCGAAGCTTTCTTT. Encoded protein: CASSDQGFSEAFF.

In this sample, this clone turned up once. The rearrangement uses TRBV2 and TRBJ1-3; 8 positions agree with TRBD1. In germline, CDR1 is SNHLY, CDR2 FYNNEI. Losses at the gene ends were 8 bases for V and 4 bases for J; bases not matched to a gene: 4. This CDR3 region has 13 residues. The CDR3 DNA reads as TGTGCCAGCCGGACAGGGTCCGGAAACACCATATATTTT. This sequence encodes CASRTGSGNTIYF.

This clone occurred once. The V and J genes are TRBV6-2 or TRBV6-3 and TRBJ1-5; 7 bases match TRBD1. V was pared by 0 bases and J by 7 bases, with 6 bases of the junction left unmatched. From germline, CDR1 is MNHEY and CDR2 SVGEGT. CDR3 length: 15 residues. The CDR3 DNA follows: TGTGCCAGCAGTTACTCGAGGACAGGTCTACAGCCCCAGCATTTT. This codes for CASSYSRTGLQPQHF.

V usage is TRBV6-5 and J usage is TRBJ2-2; D is unresolved. Per germline, CDR1 MNHEY and CDR2 SVGAGI. This CDR3 comprises 12 residues. V was cut by 4 bases and J by 4 bases, with 4 bases left in between. The DNA of the CDR3 is TGTGCCAGCAGTTTCAGCACCGGGGAGCTGTTTTTT. Translated: CASSFSTGELFF.

This clone was recorded a few times. The chain combines TRBV10-3 with TRBJ2-7, with 9 bases identical to TRBD1. The CDR3 is made up of 14 amino acids. V shed 8 bases and J 2 bases; nucleotides not matched to a gene: 7. Per the germline V gene, CDR1 is ENHRY and CDR2 is SYGVKD. The CDR3 sequence is CAIGQGIGPYEQYF. The CDR3, as DNA: TGTGCCATCGGACAGGGGATTGGTCCCTACGAGCAGTACTTC.

The chain links TRBV7-9 to TRBJ1-3, with unresolved D. Germline-derived CDR1 and CDR2 are SEHNR and FQNEAQ (reference sequence). The V and J ends lost 5 bases and 0 bases respectively, with 8 bases between them. This CDR3 region has 14 residues. The CDR3 protein is CASSRVRSGNTIYF. In DNA form, the CDR3 reads TGTGCCAGCAGCCGAGTCCGCTCTGGAAACACCATATATTTT. Variable domain in full (rest from reference TRBV7-9 and TRBJ1-3): DTGVSQNPRHKITKRGQNVTFRCDPISEHNRLYWYRQTLGQGPEFLTYFQNEAQLEKSRLLSDRFSAERPKGSFSTLEIQRTEQGDSAMYLCASSRVRSGNTIYFGEGSWLTVV.

The rearrangement links TRBV3-1 (or the pseudogene TRBV3-2) to TRBJ1-6, with 8 positions matching TRBD1. V was clipped by 1 base and J by 9 bases; unmatched bases: 5. The CDR3 sequence is 15 residues long. From germline, CDR1 is LGHDT and CDR2 YNNKEL (reference sequence). CDR3 nucleotides: TGTGCCAGCAGCCAAGCCCCAGGACAGGGTTCACCCCTCCACTTT. Encoded protein: CASSQAPGQGSPLHF.

The chain recombines TRBV10-1 with TRBJ2-1, with D perhaps TRBD1 (6 bases). Trimming removed 7 bases from V and 10 bases from J, with 17 bases in between. The germline CDR1 and CDR2 sequences are WNHNN and SYGVQD (reference sequence). CDR3 size: 13 residues. This chain's CDR3 is CASMDIRGSEQFF. The DNA for the CDR3 is TGCGCCAGCATGGACATCAGGGGAAGCGAGCAGTTCTTC.

The chain uses TRBV6-5 and TRBJ2-3, with D maybe TRBD2 (6 bases). The CDR3 sequence is 16 residues long. CDR1 is MNHEY, CDR2 SVGAGI, per germline. V was pared by 2 bases and J by 4 bases, with 16 bases between. In DNA form, the CDR3 reads TGTGCCAGCAGTTACACTCCGGGGACTCGGGCAGATACGCAGTATTTT. Amino acid sequence: CASSYTPGTRADTQYF.

CDR3 loop: CASSAEGDSNQPQHF. In DNA, the CDR3 is TGTGCCAGCAGTGCCGAGGGGGATAGCAATCAGCCCCAGCATTTT. The genes are TRBV2 and TRBJ1-5; tentatively, D is TRBD1 (6 bases). The CDR3 spans 15 residues. Germline V lookup: CDR1 SNHLY, CDR2 FYNNEI. V dropped 4 bases and J dropped 0 bases, with 10 bases sitting between them.

This clone showed up just a few times. The chain recombines TRBV5-4 with TRBJ2-1; 8 positions agree with TRBD1. CDR1 is SGHNT, CDR2 YYREEE, per germline (reference sequence). The CDR3 loop spans 14 amino acids. J gave up 9 bases and V 3 bases, and 8 bases lay outside the gene matches. The CDR3 nucleotides read TGTGCCAGCAGCTGGGGACAGGATAATTTTGAGCAGTTCTTC. Residues: CASSWGQDNFEQFF.

The chain is built from TRBV1 and TRBJ2-7; TRBD2 was called by the table and not checked on the DNA. TRBV1 is noted as a pseudogene. This CDR3 has 21 residues. DNA of the CDR3: TGCACCAGCAGCCAAGTTCTTGAGGTTCAGAACGAGGGGGCGCGGGAGGACGAGCAGTACTTC. It yields the protein CTSSQVLEVQNEGAREDEQYF.

The chain uses TRBV14 and TRBJ1-2; unclear D gene. Germline CDR1 reads SGHDN; CDR2 reads FVKESK. The CDR3 is made up of 14 amino acids. V was clipped by 1 base and J by 2 bases, with 8 bases between them. CDR3 bases: TGTGCCAGCAGCCAAGTCTCGGGGAACTATGGCTACACCTTC. This sequence encodes CASSQVSGNYGYTF.

As DNA, the CDR3 is TGCGCCAGCAGCTTGACCCAGGACAGGGAGCAGTACTTC. It specifies CASSLTQDREQYF. The rearrangement joins TRBV5-1 to TRBJ2-7; TRBD1 matches 7 bases. V was clipped by 1 base and J by 7 bases; unmatched bases: 5. Germline lookup yields CDR1 SGHRS and CDR2 YFSETQ. The length of the CDR3 is 13 residues.

V is TRBV2 and J is TRBJ1-2, with unresolved D. The CDR3 has 12 residues. From germline, CDR1 is SNHLY and CDR2 FYNNEI. With 6 bases removed from V and 1 base from J, the gap between germline ends came to 6 bases. The CDR3 nucleotides are TGTGCCAGCAGACAGCTTAACTATGGCTACACCTTC. As protein: CASRQLNYGYTF.